This T cell receptor (beta chain) was retrieved from a study of shared clonotypes between healthy human individuals (dated by TCRdb to the early 2020s). Concerning the study at large: A couple of women and three men aged 18 to 49 years were included in the cohort. To increase sequencing depth and limit assay-specific biases, TCR repertoire library preparation and sequencing were carried out by different laboratories using diverse techniques. Per donor, leukapheresis produced somewhere between about 0.8 and 9.5 billion PBMCs. To estimate repertoire size and how much clonotypes are shared between individuals, the study performed deep sequencing of blood TCR repertoires from a few healthy adults. For each donor, three plates each were used for CD4 naive and CD4 memory, two plates were used for CD8 naive, and one plate was used for CD8 memory.

The paper's findings and limits, for the study overall: Naive subsets generally had larger estimated clonotype richness than memory subsets. About 5% of naive CD4, 3.5% of naive CD8, 2.3% of memory CD4, and about 0.4% of memory CD8 clonotypes were shared across several donors. Because the study included only a small number of donors, the genetic and exposure-history diversity represented was limited. Pairwise subsampling indicated that sequencing depth was expected to affect the degree of clonotype sharing among donors. Incomplete sequencing was indicated by rarefaction of sorted-subset datasets, despite the large sequencing depth. Clonotypes shared by all four sorted-subset donors showed higher generation probabilities than non-shared clonotypes. Sampling was limited to blood, and TCR repertoires in tissue likely differ from TCR repertoires in blood.

TCR CDR3 regions were amplified from genomic DNA by multiplex PCR using the deep immunoSEQ assay. Extracted genomic DNA from each cell subset was spread evenly across all wells of several immunoSEQ 96-well plates, with each plate serving as a replicate. For sorted subsets, each replicate PCR was loaded with about 0.2 ug genomic DNA, equivalent to about 30,000 T cell genomes. Purified libraries were measured with a Qubit 3.0 fluorometer, size-checked on a Bioanalyzer 2100, and measured again with the KAPA Library Quantification kit. Every immunoSEQ 96-well plate was sequenced on a separate single-read 150-cycle Illumina NextSeq 550 flow cell. The original methods were these. Because the immunoSEQ output held only junctional sequences and lacked quality scores, the filtering could not match the filtering applied to full-length reads. Sequences were annotated with PyIR, a Python wrapper for IgBLAST v1.9, using IMGT germline references to assign V/J genes and CDR3. Reads were filtered out if the reads had weak V/J assignments (E-value above 1e-6), no CDR3, stop codons, out-of-frame junctions, or ambiguous translated residues. V3J clonotypes were defined as sequences sharing the same inferred V gene, J gene, and CDR3 amino acid sequence. Percentage overlap between repertoires was calculated by dividing the number of shared unique clonotypes by the size of the smaller repertoire. Richness of each repertoire was evaluated using RTK rarefaction, the Chao1 estimator, and Recon v2.1 estimates of unobserved clonotypes. OLGA was used to compute generation probabilities for all TCRbeta clonotypes that the gDNA method yielded from a handful of donors. The source is immuneACCESS, and TCRdb retained only in-frame sequences with V and J called. Part of the clones is not carried over; for the studies checked, unresolved V genes explain less than half of this, and the remainder is unexplained. V and J calls and clone size are those listed in that table; D and trimming were worked out from the DNA. Within this sample are over a million clones, with approximately 97% of them counted one time only. Together, the top ten hold roughly 1.1% of the sample.

As for this clone: Its recognized antigen is unknown. Nothing much larger sits one base from this clone, and base qualities are not available.

Cut back by 5 bases and 0 bases, the V and J ends lie 17 bases apart. From the germline V gene, CDR1 is MDHEN and CDR2 is SYDVKM. The CDR3 spans 17 residues, from the cysteine through the phenylalanine. Just the 51-base CDR3 DNA is kept, in frame starting at base 1. Donors were healthy HIV-negative adults with no recently reported acute infections or vaccinations. Only Caucasian adults living in Nashville, Tennessee, USA were represented among the donors. CD4+ T cells were enriched by magnetic negative selection; naive cells were then positively selected on CD45RA, and the negative fraction formed the memory subset. After blood collection by leukapheresis, PBMCs were isolated using Ficoll-Histopaque density gradient centrifugation and then cryopreserved in the vapor phase of liquid nitrogen. Purity and quantity of every magnetically sorted T cell population were checked by analytical flow cytometry. Genomic DNA was isolated from every sorted fraction and measured by UV absorbance on a Nanodrop 2000c.

The clonotype comes from a man between 25 and 39 years old in good health. Rearrangement joined TRBV28 to TRBJ1-5; the D gene is possibly TRBD1, with 5 bases matching. The specimen sequenced was naive CD4+ T cells sorted from blood. What this sample's cell subset or site label stands for: CD45RA+ positively selected. DNA sequence: TGTGCCAGCAGTCTATATAGACAGCCAGATAGCAATCAGCCCCAGCATTTT. This yields the protein CASSLYRQPDSNQPQHF.